This is a list of T cell receptor beta chains from one sample in a study of regulatory T cells in long-lasting Graves disease. TCRdb ran MiXCR on the multiplex PCR reads and lists one entry per CDR3 protein. The sample lists approximately 250,000 distinct CDR3 sequences, about a sixth occurring once. Sequenced material: peripheral blood mononuclear cells (PBMCs), taken at new diagnosis, from a patient treated with antithyroid drugs. All receptors come from a female donor with Graves disease. CDR3s include the opening cysteine and the closing phenylalanine or tryptophan. The D gene is left open where the match is weak. Where a row states a size, it is once, few, many or the class of an expanded clone; other rows omit it.

clone size: .
J gene: TRBJ2-7
V gene: TRBV4-1
D gene: TRBD1
CDR3 protein: CASSQSGTGGDGQYF
CDR3 DNA: TGCGCCAGCAGCCAGTCCGGGACAGGGGGTGACGGGCAGTACTTC

clone size: few
J gene: TRBJ1-2
V gene: TRBV19
D gene: .
CDR3 protein: CASSIGTSSFGGYTF
CDR3 DNA: TGTGCCAGTAGTATAGGAACCAGCTCTTTCGGTGGCTACACCTTC

clone size: .
J gene: TRBJ1-2
V gene: TRBV18
D gene: .
CDR3 protein: CASSQRTGVYGYTF
CDR3 DNA: TGTGCCAGCTCACAAAGGACCGGGGTTTATGGCTACACCTTC

clone size: .
J gene: TRBJ1-3
V gene: TRBV6-1
D gene: .
CDR3 protein: CASQGAGRNTIYF
CDR3 DNA: TGTGCCAGCCAAGGGGCAGGACGAAACACCATATATTTT

clone size: many
J gene: TRBJ2-1
V gene: TRBV7-9
D gene: .
CDR3 protein: CASSRIFGTALNEQFF
CDR3 DNA: TGTGCCAGCAGCCGAATCTTCGGGACTGCCCTCAATGAGCAGTTCTTC

clone size: many
J gene: TRBJ2-1
V gene: TRBV6-1
D gene: TRBD2
CDR3 protein: CASRQPWGGAYNEQFF
CDR3 DNA: TGTGCCAGCAGACAACCCTGGGGGGGAGCTTACAATGAGCAGTTCTTC

clone size: .
J gene: TRBJ2-2
V gene: TRBV7-6
D gene: TRBD1
CDR3 protein: CASRREGTGITGELFF
CDR3 DNA: TGTGCCAGCAGGAGAGAGGGGACAGGGATCACCGGGGAGCTGTTTTTT

clone size: .
J gene: TRBJ2-2
V gene: TRBV11-2
D gene: .
CDR3 protein: CASSLGSASGELFF
CDR3 DNA: TGTGCCAGCAGCTTAGGGTCGGCGTCCGGGGAGCTGTTTTTT

clone size: many
J gene: TRBJ2-1
V gene: TRBV20-1
D gene: .
CDR3 protein: CSATRLVYNEQFF
CDR3 DNA: TGCAGTGCTACCCGACTAGTCTACAATGAGCAGTTCTTC

clone size: many
J gene: TRBJ1-5
V gene: TRBV6-2/TRBV6-3
D gene: .
CDR3 protein: CASSQQGIWGNQPQHF
CDR3 DNA: TGTGCCAGCAGTCAGCAGGGAATTTGGGGCAATCAGCCCCAGCATTTT

clone size: many
J gene: TRBJ2-7
V gene: TRBV3-1
D gene: TRBD2
CDR3 protein: CASSLREASYEQYF
CDR3 DNA: TGTGCCAGCAGCCTGCGGGAGGCCTCCTACGAGCAGTACTTC

clone size: .
J gene: TRBJ2-7
V gene: TRBV7-9
D gene: TRBD1
CDR3 protein: CASSFRGLDEQYF
CDR3 DNA: TGTGCCAGCAGCTTTAGGGGGCTAGACGAGCAGTACTTC

clone size: many
J gene: TRBJ1-1
V gene: TRBV10-3
D gene: .
CDR3 protein: CAISAQLGTEAFF
CDR3 DNA: TGTGCCATCAGTGCCCAACTAGGCACTGAAGCTTTCTTT

clone size: many
J gene: TRBJ1-2
V gene: TRBV29-1
D gene: TRBD1
CDR3 protein: CSVAPDRVGGYTF
CDR3 DNA: TGCAGCGTTGCCCCCGACAGGGTGGGTGGCTACACCTTC

clone size: many
J gene: TRBJ2-3
V gene: TRBV3-1
D gene: TRBD2
CDR3 protein: CASSQDPVAGLTDTQYF
CDR3 DNA: TGTGCCAGCAGCCAAGATCCGGTAGCGGGGCTCACAGATACGCAGTATTTT

clone size: many
J gene: TRBJ1-1
V gene: TRBV14
D gene: .
CDR3 protein: CASSQVVNTEAFF
CDR3 DNA: TGTGCCAGCAGCCAAGTAGTGAACACTGAAGCTTTCTTT

clone size: few
J gene: TRBJ1-4
V gene: TRBV19
D gene: .
CDR3 protein: CASSGPGQANEKLFF
CDR3 DNA: TGTGCCAGTAGTGGACCGGGACAAGCTAATGAAAAACTGTTTTTT

clone size: .
J gene: TRBJ1-1
V gene: TRBV4-3
D gene: TRBD1
CDR3 protein: CASSQERTGGSTEAFF
CDR3 DNA: TGCGCCAGCAGCCAAGAGAGGACAGGGGGGAGCACTGAAGCTTTCTTT

clone size: many
J gene: TRBJ2-3
V gene: TRBV6-1
D gene: .
CDR3 protein: CASKGPGPRTDTQYF
CDR3 DNA: TGTGCCAGCAAAGGGCCCGGGCCCCGCACAGATACGCAGTATTTT

clone size: few
J gene: TRBJ1-2
V gene: TRBV7-3
D gene: .
CDR3 protein: CASSPLVSEGYTF
CDR3 DNA: TGTGCCAGCAGCCCACTAGTGAGTGAGGGCTACACCTTC

clone size: many
J gene: TRBJ2-3
V gene: TRBV20-1
D gene: TRBD2
CDR3 protein: CSASGALAGVTDTQYF
CDR3 DNA: TGCAGTGCTAGCGGGGCCCTAGCGGGAGTTACAGATACGCAGTATTTT

clone size: few
J gene: TRBJ2-3
V gene: TRBV7-3
D gene: TRBD2
CDR3 protein: CASSLRGEGTDTQYF
CDR3 DNA: TGTGCCAGCAGCTTACGGGGGGAGGGCACAGATACGCAGTATTTT

clone size: many
J gene: TRBJ1-4
V gene: TRBV19
D gene: TRBD1
CDR3 protein: CASRTLDRGKLFF
CDR3 DNA: TGTGCCAGTAGGACTCTGGACAGGGGAAAACTGTTTTTT

clone size: .
J gene: TRBJ2-7
V gene: TRBV24-1
D gene: .
CDR3 protein: CATSDGYEQYF
CDR3 DNA: TGTGCCACCAGTGATGGGTACGAGCAGTACTTC